Listed below are T cell receptor beta chains from one sample, sequenced in a study of shared clonotypes between healthy human individuals. Measured with immunoSEQ multiplex PCR; TCRdb has only the in-frame clones, and not every one. This sample has roughly 2,000,000 clones, with about 95% found just once. Sample: naive CD8+ T cells sorted from blood. These TCRs come from a man aged 18 to 29 in good health. Both conserved end residues are part of each CDR3. Fields, in order: D gene, clone size, J gene, V gene, CDR3 protein, CDR3 DNA. The D gene is left open where the match is weak. A row's size may be missing; if present it is once, few, many or a size class.

>TRBD2|-|TRBJ2-3|TRBV29-1
CSVELAGSTDTQYF
TGCAGCGTTGAGTTAGCGGGGAGCACAGATACGCAGTATTTT
>TRBD1|-|TRBJ2-1|TRBV7-9
CASSFGQGVMNEQFF
TGTGCCAGCAGCTTTGGTCAGGGGGTCATGAATGAGCAGTTCTTC
>-|-|TRBJ2-3|TRBV2
CASSEGAPPSSTDTQYF
TGTGCCAGCAGTGAAGGGGCCCCACCTTCTAGCACAGATACGCAGTATTTT
>-|-|TRBJ2-7|TRBV7-9
CASSSPTRVGSYEQYF
TGTGCCAGCAGCTCCCCCACTAGGGTAGGCTCCTACGAGCAGTACTTC
>-|-|TRBJ1-2|TRBV23-1
CASLRRDQGSGYTF
TGCGCCAGCCTTCGGCGCGACCAAGGCTCTGGCTACACCTTC
>-|-|TRBJ1-1|TRBV5-5
CASSLFTEAFF
TGTGCCAGCAGCTTGTTCACTGAAGCTTTCTTT
>-|once|TRBJ1-2|TRBV9
CASSVGVVNYGYTF
TGTGCCAGCAGCGTGGGAGTTGTTAACTATGGCTACACCTTC
>-|-|TRBJ2-7|TRBV11-3
CASSLGSGDYEQYF
TGTGCCAGCAGCTTAGGTTCCGGAGACTACGAGCAGTACTTC
>-|-|TRBJ1-1|TRBV5-5
CASSLDGDPMNTEAFF
TGTGCCAGCAGCTTGGACGGAGATCCAATGAACACTGAAGCTTTCTTT
>-|-|TRBJ2-7|TRBV27
CASSPLNSYEQYF
TGTGCCAGCAGTCCCCTGAACTCCTACGAGCAGTACTTC
>-|-|TRBJ2-7|TRBV11-2
CASSFKEQYF
TGTGCCAGCAGCTTTAAGGAGCAGTACTTC
>-|-|TRBJ1-6|TRBV2
CASSSRGVNNSPLHF
TGTGCCAGCAGTTCCCGGGGGGTGAATAATTCACCCCTCCACTTT
>TRBD2|once|TRBJ2-3|TRBV29-1
CSVVSQGNTLAALSTDTQYF
TGCAGCGTTGTGTCCCAGGGGAATACACTAGCGGCACTTAGCACAGATACGCAGTATTTT
>-|-|TRBJ2-7|TRBV5-6
CARSLLSSEQYF
TGTGCCCGCAGCTTGTTAAGTTCCGAGCAGTACTTC
>-|-|TRBJ2-7|TRBV5-8
CASSFPASHNLYYEQYF
TGTGCCAGCAGCTTCCCAGCCTCGCACAACCTTTACTACGAGCAGTACTTC
>TRBD1|-|TRBJ2-7|TRBV9
CASSPDRDESYEQYF
TGTGCCAGCAGCCCGGACAGGGATGAATCCTACGAGCAGTACTTC
>TRBD1|once|TRBJ2-7|TRBV15
CATSRDRGNYEQYF
TGTGCCACCAGCAGGGACAGGGGTAACTACGAGCAGTACTTC
>-|-|TRBJ2-5|TRBV12-5
CASGLAGRGGQETQYF
TGTGCTAGTGGTTTGGCCGGCAGGGGGGGTCAAGAGACCCAGTACTTC
>TRBD2|-|TRBJ2-5|TRBV30
CAWSDQREHQETQYF
TGTGCCTGGAGTGACCAGCGGGAGCACCAAGAGACCCAGTACTTC
>-|few|TRBJ1-2|TRBV5-6
CASRLEHGYTF
TGTGCCAGCAGGCTGGAACATGGCTACACCTTC
>-|once|TRBJ2-7|TRBV9
CASNEGEWVYEQYF
TGTGCCAGCAATGAGGGGGAGTGGGTCTACGAGCAGTACTTC
>TRBD2|-|TRBJ2-3|TRBV19
CASSIGGAGVSTDTQYF
TGTGCCAGTAGTATAGGTGGAGCGGGAGTGAGCACAGATACGCAGTATTTT
>-|-|TRBJ2-7|TRBV19
CASSPRRDYYEQYF
TGTGCCAGTAGTCCGAGACGGGATTACTACGAGCAGTACTTC
>-|-|TRBJ2-7|TRBV28
CASSLLLSYEQYF
TGTGCCAGCAGTTTATTGCTCTCCTACGAGCAGTACTTC
>TRBD1|-|TRBJ2-7|TRBV4-1
CASSLRDRGDEQYF
TGCGCCAGCAGCCTCAGGGACAGGGGAGACGAGCAGTACTTC
>-|once|TRBJ1-5|TRBV13
CASAMASNQPQHF
TGTGCCTCAGCGATGGCTAGCAATCAGCCCCAGCATTTT
>-|-|TRBJ1-2|TRBV4-1
CASSQVGSLYGYTF
TGCGCCAGCAGCCAAGTCGGCAGTCTCTATGGCTACACCTTC